Sequencing of this T cell receptor beta chain was carried out in a study of cytomegalovirus exposure and HLA in healthy donors. Study-wide context: Findings of an earlier analysis included 110 million or so unique TCR beta sequences from some 190 million T cells. Whole-study results and caveats: Researchers reportedly found TCR beta sequences accurately predicted most subjects' HLA-A and HLA-B alleles. TCR sequences were mostly rare, though some public TCRs occurred in many donors.

J was trimmed by 3 bases and V by 6 bases; bases with no gene match: 3. The germline gives CDR1 SGHVS, CDR2 FNYEAQ. This CDR3 spans 14 amino acids. PCR involved 60 Vbeta and 13 Jbeta primers. Here immunoSEQ multiplex PCR was the method, and the copy in TCRdb shows in-frame clones only, minus some. Here the sample spans approximately 110,000 clones, about 70% being singletons. Donors were ostensibly healthy at sampling, although undocumented immune exposures were probable. As concerns this clone: The antigen is unknown.

This rearrangement joins TRBV7-6 to TRBJ2-2; 8 bases map to TRBD1. Sequences were obtained from PBMCs. This receptor was obtained from a man under 40 in good health and CMV-seronegative. The CDR3 loop is CASSYRGYTGELFF. The CDR3 region has the DNA TGTGCCAGCAGTTACAGGGGGTACACCGGGGAGCTGTTTTTT.